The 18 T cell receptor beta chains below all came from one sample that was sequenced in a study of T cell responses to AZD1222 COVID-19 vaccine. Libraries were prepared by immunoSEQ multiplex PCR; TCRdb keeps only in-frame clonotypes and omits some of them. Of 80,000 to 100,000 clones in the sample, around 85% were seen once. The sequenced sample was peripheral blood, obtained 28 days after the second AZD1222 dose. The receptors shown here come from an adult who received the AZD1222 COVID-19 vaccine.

This chain's CDR3 is CASSDTDRNTEAFF. CDR3 bases: TGTGCCAGCAGTGATACGGATCGGAACACTGAAGCTTTCTTT. The chain couples TRBV6-4 to TRBJ1-1; D gene unclear. CDR1 MRHNA and CDR2 SNTAGT come from the germline V gene. V lost 3 bases and J 1 base, leaving 9 bases between the germline ends. The CDR3 is 14 amino acids.

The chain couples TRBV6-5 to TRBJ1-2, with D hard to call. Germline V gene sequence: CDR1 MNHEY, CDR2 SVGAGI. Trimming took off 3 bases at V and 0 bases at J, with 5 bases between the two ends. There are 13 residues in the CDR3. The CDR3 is CASSYAPNYGYTF. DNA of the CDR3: TGTGCCAGCAGTTATGCCCCTAACTATGGCTACACCTTC.

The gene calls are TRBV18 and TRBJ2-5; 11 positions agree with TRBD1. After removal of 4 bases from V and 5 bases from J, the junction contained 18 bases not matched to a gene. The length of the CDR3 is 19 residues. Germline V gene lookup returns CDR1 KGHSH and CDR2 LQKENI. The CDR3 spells CASSQRTRDRGSRGETQYF. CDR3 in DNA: TGTGCCAGCTCACAACGTACCCGGGACAGGGGGTCTAGAGGGGAGACCCAGTACTTC.

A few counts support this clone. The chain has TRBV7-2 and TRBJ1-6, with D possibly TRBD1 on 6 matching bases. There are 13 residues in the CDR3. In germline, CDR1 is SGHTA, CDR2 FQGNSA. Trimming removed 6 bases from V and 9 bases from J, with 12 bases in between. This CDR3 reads CASSLDSRSPLHF. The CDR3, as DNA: TGTGCCAGCAGTTTGGACAGCCGTTCACCCCTCCACTTT. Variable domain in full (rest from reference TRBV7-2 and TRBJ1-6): GAGVSQSPSNKVTEKGKDVELRCDPISGHTALYWYRQSLGQGLEFLIYFQGNSAPDKSGLPSDRFSAERTGGSVSTLTIQRTQQEDSAVYLCASSLDSRSPLHFGNGTRLTVT.

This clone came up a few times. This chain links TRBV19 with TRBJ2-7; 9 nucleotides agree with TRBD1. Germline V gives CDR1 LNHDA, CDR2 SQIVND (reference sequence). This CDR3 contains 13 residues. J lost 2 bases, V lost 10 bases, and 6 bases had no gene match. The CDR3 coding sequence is TGTGCCACCAGGACAGGGGAGACCTACGAGCAGTACTTC. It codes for CATRTGETYEQYF.

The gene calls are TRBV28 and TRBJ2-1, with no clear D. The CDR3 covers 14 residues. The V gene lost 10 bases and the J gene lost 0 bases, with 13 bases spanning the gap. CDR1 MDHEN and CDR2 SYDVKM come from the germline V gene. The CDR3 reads CATAAPSSYNEQFF. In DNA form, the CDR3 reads TGTGCCACCGCGGCCCCTAGCTCCTACAATGAGCAGTTCTTC.

The CDR3 loop reads CASRRDRVTEAFF. The CDR3 nucleotides are TGTGCCAGCAGACGAGACAGGGTCACTGAAGCTTTCTTT. This chain uses TRBV27 with TRBJ1-1; 7 nucleotides line up with TRBD1. With V trimmed by 6 bases and J by 4 bases, 5 bases remained unmatched. Germline V gene data show CDR1 as MNHEY and CDR2 as SMNVEV (reference sequence). The CDR3 extends over 13 amino acids.

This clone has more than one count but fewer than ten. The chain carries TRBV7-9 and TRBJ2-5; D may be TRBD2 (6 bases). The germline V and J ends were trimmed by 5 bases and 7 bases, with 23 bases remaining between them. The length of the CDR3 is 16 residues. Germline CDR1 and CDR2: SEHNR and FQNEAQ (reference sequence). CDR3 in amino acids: CASSIDGGTLRSTQYF. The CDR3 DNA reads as TGTGCCAGCAGCATAGATGGCGGGACCCTACGTTCGACCCAGTACTTC.

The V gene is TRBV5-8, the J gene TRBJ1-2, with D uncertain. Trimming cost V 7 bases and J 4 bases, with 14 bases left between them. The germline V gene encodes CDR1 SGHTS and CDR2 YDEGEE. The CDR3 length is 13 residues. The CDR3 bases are TGTGCCAGCGCACAGCTCGTCGGCTATGGCTACACCTTC. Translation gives CASAQLVGYGYTF.

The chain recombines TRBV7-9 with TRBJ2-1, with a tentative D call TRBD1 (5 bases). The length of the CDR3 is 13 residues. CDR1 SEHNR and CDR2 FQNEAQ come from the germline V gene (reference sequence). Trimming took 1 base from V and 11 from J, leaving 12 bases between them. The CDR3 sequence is CASSLVGAEKQFF. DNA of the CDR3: TGTGCCAGCAGCTTAGTTGGGGCTGAGAAGCAGTTCTTC. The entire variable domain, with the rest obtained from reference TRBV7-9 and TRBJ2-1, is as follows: DTGVSQNPRHKITKRGQNVTFRCDPISEHNRLYWYRQTLGQGPEFLTYFQNEAQLEKSRLLSDRFSAERPKGSFSTLEIQRTEQGDSAMYLCASSLVGAEKQFFGPGTRLTVL.

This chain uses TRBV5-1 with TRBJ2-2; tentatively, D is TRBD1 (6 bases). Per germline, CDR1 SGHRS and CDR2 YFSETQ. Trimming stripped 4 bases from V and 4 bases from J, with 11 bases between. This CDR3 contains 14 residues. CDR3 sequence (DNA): TGCGCCAGCAGCCATGGACAGTTCACCGGGGAGCTGTTTTTT. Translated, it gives CASSHGQFTGELFF.

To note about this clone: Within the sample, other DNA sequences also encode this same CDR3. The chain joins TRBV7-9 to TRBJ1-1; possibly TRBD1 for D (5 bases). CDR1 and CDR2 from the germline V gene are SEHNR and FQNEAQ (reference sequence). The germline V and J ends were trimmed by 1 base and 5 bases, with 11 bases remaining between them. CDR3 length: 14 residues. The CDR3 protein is CASSLGGFGTEAFF. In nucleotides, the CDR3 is TGTGCCAGCAGCTTAGGGGGGTTCGGGACTGAAGCTTTCTTT.

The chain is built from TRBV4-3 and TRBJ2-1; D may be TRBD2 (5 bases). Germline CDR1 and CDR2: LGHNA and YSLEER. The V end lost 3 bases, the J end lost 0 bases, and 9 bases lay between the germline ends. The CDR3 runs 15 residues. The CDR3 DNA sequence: TGCGCCAGCAGCCACAAGGGAGACTCCTACAATGAGCAGTTCTTC. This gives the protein CASSHKGDSYNEQFF.

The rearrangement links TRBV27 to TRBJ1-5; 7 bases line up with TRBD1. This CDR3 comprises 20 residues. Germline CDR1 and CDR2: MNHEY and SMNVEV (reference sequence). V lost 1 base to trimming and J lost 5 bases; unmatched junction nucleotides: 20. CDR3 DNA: TGTGCCAGCAGTTTATATTCGACAGGGCCAAAATTAGGGAGGGATCAGCCCCAGCATTTT. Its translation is CASSLYSTGPKLGRDQPQHF.

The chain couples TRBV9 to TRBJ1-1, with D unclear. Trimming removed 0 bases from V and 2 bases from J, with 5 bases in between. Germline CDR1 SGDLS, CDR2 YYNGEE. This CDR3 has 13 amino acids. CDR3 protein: CASSVAQNTEAFF. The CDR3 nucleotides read TGTGCCAGCAGCGTAGCTCAAAACACTGAAGCTTTCTTT.

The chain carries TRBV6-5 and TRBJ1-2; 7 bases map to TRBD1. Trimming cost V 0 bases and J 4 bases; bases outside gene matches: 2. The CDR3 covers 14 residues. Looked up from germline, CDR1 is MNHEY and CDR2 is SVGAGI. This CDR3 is CASSYSRGPYGYTF. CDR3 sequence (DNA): TGTGCCAGCAGTTACTCGAGGGGGCCCTATGGCTACACCTTC.

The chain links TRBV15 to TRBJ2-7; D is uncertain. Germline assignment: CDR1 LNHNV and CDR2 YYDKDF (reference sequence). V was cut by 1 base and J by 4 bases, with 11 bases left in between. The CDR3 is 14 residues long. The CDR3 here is CATSRVLGVYEQYF. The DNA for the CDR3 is TGTGCCACCAGCAGAGTACTGGGCGTTTACGAGCAGTACTTC.

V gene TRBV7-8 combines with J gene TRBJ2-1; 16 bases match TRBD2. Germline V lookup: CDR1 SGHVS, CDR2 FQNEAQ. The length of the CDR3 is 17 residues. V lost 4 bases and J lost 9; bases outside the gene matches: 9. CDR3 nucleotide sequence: TGTGCCAGCAGCTCCCCGGGACTAGCGGGAGGGTTTGGTGAGCAGTTCTTC. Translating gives CASSSPGLAGGFGEQFF.